The 20 T cell receptor beta chains in this list originate from one sample, sequenced in a study of shared clonotypes between healthy human individuals. Profiling relied on immunoSEQ multiplex PCR, and the TCRdb table lists in-frame clones only, not all of them. The sample records 1,500,000 or so clones, approximately 96% being singletons. The sample comprised naive CD4+ T cells sorted from blood. Subset: CD45RA+ positively selected. The receptors shown here come from a man in his thirties or forties in good health.

This clone was detected only once. The V and J genes are TRBV2 and TRBJ2-5, with 9 bases that match TRBD1. The CDR3 loop spans 15 amino acids. V was pared by 4 bases and J by 3 bases, with 6 bases of the junction left unmatched. Germline lookup yields CDR1 SNHLY and CDR2 FYNNEI. In DNA form, the CDR3 reads TGTGCCAGCAGTGTTTCGACAGGGGGAAAAGAGACCCAGTACTTC. Translating gives CASSVSTGGKETQYF.

The chain joins TRBV6-6 to TRBJ2-7; D is possibly TRBD1 or TRBD2 (7 bases each). This CDR3 contains 14 residues. The V and J ends lost 4 bases and 4 bases respectively, with 14 bases between them. From germline, CDR1 is MNHNY and CDR2 SVGAGI (reference sequence). The CDR3, as DNA: TGTGCCAGCAGTTCGGCCAGGGGGGGTTACGAGCAGTACTTC. Translation: CASSSARGGYEQYF.

J is TRBJ2-2 and V is TRBV5-1; unclear D gene. The CDR3 has 15 residues. Trimming pared 3 bases from V and 3 bases from J, leaving 12 bases between. Germline assignment: CDR1 SGHRS and CDR2 YFSETQ. In DNA, the CDR3 is TGCGCCAGCAGCTCGAACTCAGTCCACACCGGGGAGCTGTTTTTT. This translates into CASSSNSVHTGELFF. The full variable domain, in which reference TRBV5-1 and TRBJ2-2 provide the parts outside the CDR3, is KAGVTQTPRYLIKTRGQQVTLSCSPISGHRSVSWYQQTPGQGLQFLFEYFSETQRNKGNFPGRFSGRQFSNSRSEMNVSTLELGDSALYLCASSSNSVHTGELFFGEGSRLTVL.

The CDR3 reads CATTNLETSGIGEQYF. For the CDR3, the DNA is TGCGCCACCACAAATTTGGAGACTAGCGGGATCGGTGAGCAGTACTTC. This sequence joins TRBV10-2 and TRBJ2-7; TRBD2 matches at 11 bases. The J segment lost 7 bases and the V segment lost 10 bases, leaving 18 bases of the junction unmatched. The CDR3 is made up of 16 amino acids. CDR1 and CDR2 (germline): WSHSY, SAAADI.

Here the CDR3 reads CASSQGGGVGNQPQHF. The CDR3 nucleotides read TGCGCCAGCAGCCAAGGCGGAGGGGTAGGGAATCAGCCCCAGCATTTT. The chain uses TRBV4-1 and TRBJ1-5; D is possibly TRBD1 (5 bases). The V end lost 1 base, the J end lost 4 bases, and 14 bases lay between the germline ends. The CDR3 runs to 16 residues. Germline V gives CDR1 MGHRA, CDR2 YSYEKL.

The genes are TRBV10-3 and TRBJ2-7; no definite D call. CDR1 is ENHRY and CDR2 is SYGVKD in the germline V gene. The CDR3 contains 16 residues. V was trimmed by 2 bases and J by 1 base, leaving 15 bases between them. Here the CDR3 reads CAISEPGRKLSYEQYF. The CDR3 DNA follows: TGTGCCATCAGTGAGCCCGGTCGAAAACTTTCCTACGAGCAGTACTTC.

This chain joins TRBV7-6 and TRBJ1-1; no reliable D call. The germline V gene has CDR1 SGHVS and CDR2 FNYEAQ. The CDR3 has 19 amino acids. V lost 1 base and J lost 1, with 22 bases in between. The CDR3 sequence: CASSLGRARFPVGNTEAFF. The CDR3 bases are TGTGCCAGCAGCTTAGGGAGGGCCCGGTTCCCGGTTGGGAACACTGAAGCTTTCTTT.

The chain employs TRBV7-6 and TRBJ1-4; D gene unclear. This CDR3 contains 13 residues. In germline, CDR1 is SGHVS, CDR2 FNYEAQ. Trimming stripped 1 base from V and 4 bases from J, with 4 bases between. CDR3: CASSLGHNEKLFF. DNA of the CDR3: TGTGCCAGCAGCTTAGGCCATAATGAAAAACTGTTTTTT.

This sequence joins TRBV28 and TRBJ2-7; weak D call: TRBD1 (5 bases). This CDR3 comprises 12 residues. V shed 7 bases and J shed 6 bases, with 13 bases lying between them. The germline CDR1 and CDR2 sequences are MDHEN and SYDVKM. The CDR3 sequence is CASTSGQTEQYF. As DNA, the CDR3 is TGTGCCAGCACCTCCGGACAAACCGAGCAGTACTTC.

The chain's CDR3 is CASSLAGLTNTEAFF. DNA of the CDR3: TGTGCCAGCAGCTTAGCGGGACTTACGAACACTGAAGCTTTCTTT. The chain employs TRBV7-6 and TRBJ1-1; possibly TRBD1 for D (5 bases). Per germline, CDR1 SGHVS and CDR2 FNYEAQ. The CDR3 contains 15 residues. V lost 0 bases to trimming and J lost 1 base, with 9 bases between them.

The chain employs TRBV7-6 and TRBJ2-5; maybe TRBD2 (6 bases). The CDR3 length is 15 residues. Germline CDR1 SGHVS, CDR2 FNYEAQ. V lost 2 bases and J lost 9, with 19 bases in between. CDR3 coding DNA: TGTGCCAGCAGCTTAAAACTAGCCTGGGTGGGGGCCCAGTACTTC. Protein sequence: CASSLKLAWVGAQYF.

The CDR3 DNA reads as TGTGCCAGCTCACCACGGGGGACTAGCGGTCTTACTGGAGAGACCCAGTACTTC. Translation: CASSPRGTSGLTGETQYF. The V call is TRBV18, the J call TRBJ2-5; 11 nucleotides line up with TRBD2. With 1 base clipped from V and 4 bases from J, the junction kept 11 bases outside the gene matches. Germline assignment: CDR1 KGHSH and CDR2 LQKENI. CDR3 length: 18 amino acids.

This sequence joins TRBV6-7 and TRBJ1-5; possible D gene TRBD1, 6 bases. TRBV6-7 carries the ORF label, with uncertain function. Trimming removed 2 bases at V and 3 bases at J, with 17 bases between. CDR3 size: 17 residues. CDR3 in amino acids: CASSYARTEEFNQPQHF. The CDR3 DNA is TGTGCCAGCAGTTACGCTCGGACAGAAGAGTTCAATCAGCCCCAGCATTTT.

The count of this clone is one. The CDR3: CASSGQGITDTQYF. In DNA form, the CDR3 reads TGTGCCAGCAGTGGACAGGGGATCACAGATACGCAGTATTTT. The V gene is TRBV2, the J gene TRBJ2-3; 8 bases are a match to TRBD1. The CDR3 is made up of 14 amino acids. Germline assignment: CDR1 SNHLY and CDR2 FYNNEI. The V gene end was trimmed by 4 bases and the J gene end by 2 bases; junction bases not matched to a gene: 2.

V gene TRBV7-3 combines with J gene TRBJ2-7; no firm D call. Trimming removed 0 bases at V and 6 bases at J, with 9 bases between. This CDR3 has 13 amino acids. Germline assignment: CDR1 SGHTA and CDR2 FQGTGA. In DNA form, the CDR3 reads TGTGCCAGCAGCTTAACGCCCCGTGGCGAGCAGTACTTC. Translating gives CASSLTPRGEQYF.

The V call is TRBV6-1, the J call TRBJ1-4, with D uncertain. The CDR3 is 16 amino acids. Per germline, CDR1 MNHNS and CDR2 SASEGT. V shed 2 bases and J shed 0 bases, with 10 bases lying between them. The CDR3 loop is CASSEKRVTTNEKLFF. The CDR3 DNA sequence: TGTGCCAGCAGTGAAAAAAGGGTCACAACTAATGAAAAACTGTTTTTT.

The chain recombines TRBV27 with TRBJ2-7, with 8 bases identical to TRBD2. Germline values: CDR1 MNHEY, CDR2 SMNVEV (reference sequence). The CDR3 sequence is 14 residues long. V shed 3 bases and J 6 bases; nucleotides not matched to a gene: 7. The CDR3 DNA is TGTGCCAGCAGTTTGAGTAGCGGGATACGCGAGCAGTACTTC. It translates to CASSLSSGIREQYF.

The chain carries TRBV9 and TRBJ2-1, with 14 bases that match TRBD2. The CDR3 covers 17 residues. Germline CDR1 and CDR2: SGDLS and YYNGEE. V shed 3 bases, J shed 7 bases, and the junction held 9 bases outside the gene matches. CDR3 coding DNA: TGTGCCAGCAGCGCCAATTCCGGGACTAGCGGGAGTAATGAGCAGTTCTTC. The encoded protein is CASSANSGTSGSNEQFF.

The V gene is TRBV2, the J gene TRBJ2-5; D ambiguous. V lost 7 bases and J lost 1, with 10 bases in between. Germline CDR1 SNHLY, CDR2 FYNNEI. The CDR3 runs 13 residues. The CDR3 nucleotides are TGTGCCAGCAATTTAGAAAGCCAAGAGACCCAGTACTTC. Translation gives CASNLESQETQYF. Full variable domain (outside the CDR3, taken from reference TRBV2 and TRBJ2-5): EPEVTQTPSHQVTQMGQEVILRCVPISNHLYFYWYRQILGQKVEFLVSFYNNEISEKSEIFDDQFSVERPDGSNFTLKIRSTKLEDSAMYFCASNLESQETQYFGPGTRLLVL.

This clone was seen only once. V usage is TRBV2 and J usage is TRBJ2-3, with TRBD2 matching over 13 bases. The CDR3 is 15 residues long. With V trimmed by 9 bases and J by 2 bases, 5 bases remained unmatched. Germline CDR1 SNHLY, CDR2 FYNNEI. CDR3 bases: TGTGCCAGTGGGACTAGCGGGATCACCACAGATACGCAGTATTTT. It translates to CASGTSGITTDTQYF.